Listed below are T cell receptor beta chains from one sample, sequenced in a study of blood T cell repertoires in COVID-19. The data were produced by immunoSEQ multiplex PCR, yet TCRdb's version contains in-frame clones alone and is incomplete. The table records 150,000 to 200,000 clones, more than 75% of them present only once. The sample taken for sequencing was PBMCs or T cells enriched from blood (not recorded which). These receptors were taken from a woman aged 45-59 years with acute COVID-19. CDR3s include the opening cysteine and the closing phenylalanine or tryptophan. Size is stated for part of the rows, as once, few or many counts, or as a class when the clone is expanded.

V gene	J gene	clone size	CDR3 protein
TRBV27	TRBJ1-5	many	CASSLRESNQPQHF
TRBV7-2	TRBJ2-2	.	CASSSKGGSISIYTGELFF
TRBV5-5	TRBJ2-6	.	CASSSRGSGANVLTF
TRBV27	TRBJ1-2	.	CASRRTGTGSSTYYGYTF
TRBV6-5	TRBJ1-2	many	CASSYLLDRDLYGYTF
TRBV5-1	TRBJ2-2	.	CASVDRAFGAGELFF
TRBV27	TRBJ1-2	.	CASSTAGQIYGYTF
TRBV3-1/TRBV3-2	TRBJ1-6	.	CASSRDRYEAYPSPLHF
TRBV7-2	TRBJ1-1	.	CASTIIGKTGAFF
TRBV28	TRBJ1-4	few	CASSPIRLGTNEKLFF
TRBV5-6	TRBJ1-3	.	CASWYRGPSSGNTIYF
TRBV6-5	TRBJ1-4	.	CASSQTGVNEKLFF
TRBV6-2/TRBV6-3	TRBJ2-2	.	CASSYFADTGELFF
TRBV24-1	TRBJ1-1	once	CAAEGVGRFMNTEAFF
TRBV18	TRBJ2-5	.	CASSPSRREETQYF
TRBV28	TRBJ1-3	many	CASSTGGSGNTIYF
TRBV10-2	TRBJ1-3	.	CASRDSGTGGNTIYF
TRBV18	TRBJ1-1	.	CASSPTSELNTEAFF
TRBV6-6	TRBJ2-1	.	CASSYSKSPNEQFF
TRBV12-3/TRBV12-4	TRBJ2-5	once	CASSSGQLETQYF
TRBV5-1	TRBJ2-1	.	CASRGRGNEQFF
TRBV4-2	TRBJ2-3	.	CASSQEGRNGVTQYF
TRBV9	TRBJ1-2	few	CASSPGGQRVYGYTF
TRBV15	TRBJ1-6	.	CATSRDKWQGAGLHSPLHF
TRBV7-2	TRBJ1-1	.	CASSSLGGVTEAFF
TRBV28	TRBJ1-2	once	CASRGGLSYTF
TRBV5-1	TRBJ2-5	.	CASSFDYEETQYF
TRBV6-9	TRBJ1-1	.	CASSYSVDKGNTEAFF
TRBV7-9	TRBJ1-5	.	CASSPSNQPQHF
TRBV27	TRBJ2-3	.	CASKGEGSLTDTQYF
TRBV5-4	TRBJ1-2	once	CASSLSQRNYGYTF
TRBV6-5	TRBJ1-1	once	CASSYQGPLAEAFF
TRBV4-1	TRBJ1-1	few	CASSLYLYTEAFF